The 18 T cell receptor beta chains presented below share a single source sample, sequenced in a study of shared clonotypes between healthy human individuals. The assay was immunoSEQ multiplex PCR, and TCRdb's table has in-frame clones only and misses some. The sample yields some 500,000 clones, 79% seen once. The sequenced sample was PBMCs. The receptors come from a woman between 40 and 50 years old in good health. Some clones in this sample may be carry-over from other donors' samples.

V is TRBV4-3 and J is TRBJ2-3; TRBD2 matches 8 bases. In germline, CDR1 is LGHNA, CDR2 YSLEER. There are 18 residues in the CDR3. Trimming at V came to 1 base and at J to 3 bases, leaving 12 bases not matched to a gene. The CDR3 coding sequence is TGCGCCAGCAGCCAAGCTGCCTCGACTAGCGATTTGACAGATACGCAGTATTTT. Amino acid sequence: CASSQAASTSDLTDTQYF.

J is TRBJ2-7 and V is TRBV5-1; TRBD1 agrees at 9 bases. Per the germline V gene, CDR1 is SGHRS and CDR2 is YFSETQ. This CDR3 contains 13 residues. V shed 3 bases, J shed 6 bases, and the junction held 4 bases outside the gene matches. The CDR3, as DNA: TGCGCCAGCAGCTGGGGACAGGGAGGCGAGCAGTACTTC. It codes for CASSWGQGGEQYF.

The chain carries TRBV7-9 and TRBJ2-7; D possibly corresponds to TRBD2 (6 bases). CDR1 is SEHNR, CDR2 FQNEAQ, per germline (reference sequence). V was shortened by 5 bases and J by 5 bases, with 13 bases between the two germline ends. This CDR3 comprises 13 residues. CDR3 amino acids: CASSRRGLDEQYF. The CDR3 bases are TGTGCCAGCAGCCGGAGGGGCCTCGACGAGCAGTACTTC.

This clone has a handful of counts. J is TRBJ1-5 and V is TRBV27; D gene uncertain. This CDR3 spans 13 amino acids. Between the trimmed V and J ends, which lost 8 bases and 2 bases, there was a span of 10 bases. Germline-derived CDR1 and CDR2 are MNHEY and SMNVEV (reference sequence). CDR3 DNA: TGTGCCAGCGGTCCGAGGGGCAATCAGCCCCAGCATTTT. Its protein product is CASGPRGNQPQHF.

The chain combines TRBV11-3 with TRBJ2-5, with 7 nucleotides matching TRBD2. V shed 3 bases and J 11 bases; nucleotides not matched to a gene: 9. Germline values: CDR1 SGHNT, CDR2 YENEEA. The CDR3 is 13 residues long. The CDR3 region is CASSFGLGGEQYF. DNA for the CDR3: TGTGCCAGCAGCTTCGGACTAGGAGGGGAGCAGTACTTC.

The chain combines TRBV5-4 with TRBJ2-2; D uncertain. Germline V gives CDR1 SGHNT, CDR2 YYREEE (reference sequence). The CDR3 runs 16 residues. Deletions cut 0 bases from V and 0 bases from J, with 9 bases between. The CDR3 nucleotides are TGTGCCAGCAGCTTGGGAGCGCTCGCGAACACCGGGGAGCTGTTTTTT. Protein: CASSLGALANTGELFF. Using reference TRBV5-4 and TRBJ2-2 for the parts outside the CDR3, the full variable domain is ETGVTQSPTHLIKTRGQQVTLRCSSQSGHNTVSWYQQALGQGPQFIFQYYREEENGRGNFPPRFSGLQFPNYSSELNVNALELDDSALYLCASSLGALANTGELFFGEGSRLTVL.

The V gene is TRBV29-1, the J gene TRBJ2-1; no reliable D call. The V end lost 5 bases, the J end lost 6 bases, and 14 bases lay between the germline ends. The CDR3 is 13 residues long. CDR1 and CDR2 (germline): SQVTM, ANQGSEA. The CDR3 loop reads CSVKRGWGNEQFF. The CDR3 coding sequence is TGCAGCGTTAAGCGAGGTTGGGGCAATGAGCAGTTCTTC.

This sequence joins TRBV2 and TRBJ1-1, with 8 bases lining up with TRBD1. Trimming took 5 bases from V and 10 from J; bases not matched to a gene: 12. The CDR3 totals 14 residues. Germline assignment: CDR1 SNHLY and CDR2 FYNNEI. The CDR3 DNA follows: TGTGCCAGCAGTCCCCGGACAGGGCCCCCGAGAGCTTTCTTT. This codes for CASSPRTGPPRAFF.

V usage is TRBV5-1 and J usage is TRBJ1-3; D ambiguous. Per the germline V gene, CDR1 is SGHRS and CDR2 is YFSETQ. V was trimmed by 2 bases and J by 1 base, leaving 4 bases between them. The CDR3 runs 13 residues. The DNA of the CDR3 is TGCGCCAGCAGCTTACCGTCTGGAAACACCATATATTTT. Its protein product is CASSLPSGNTIYF.

V is TRBV15 and J is TRBJ1-2; 9 bases are shared with TRBD1. The CDR3 covers 15 residues. V trimming: 0 bases; J trimming: 5 bases; junction bases outside the gene matches: 4. Looked up from germline, CDR1 is LNHNV and CDR2 is YYDKDF (reference sequence). CDR3 sequence: CATSRDNRGPYGYTF. CDR3 in DNA: TGTGCCACCAGCAGAGATAACAGGGGGCCTTATGGCTACACCTTC.

The chain employs TRBV30 and TRBJ2-4; TRBD2 matches 7 bases. The CDR3 sequence is 16 residues long. V lost 3 bases, J lost 3 bases, and 11 bases stayed unmatched. Germline lookup yields CDR1 GTSNPN and CDR2 SVGIG (reference sequence). The chain's CDR3 is CAWRREGGVVKNIQYF. DNA of the CDR3: TGTGCCTGGAGAAGGGAGGGCGGGGTGGTCAAAAACATTCAGTACTTC.

This clone was picked up a small number of times. The chain combines TRBV10-2 with TRBJ1-4; perhaps TRBD1 as D (6 bases). The V end lost 6 bases, the J end lost 0 bases, and 11 bases lay between the germline ends. This CDR3 is 15 amino acids long. Germline V gene lookup returns CDR1 WSHSY and CDR2 SAAADI. The CDR3 reads CASRRGTATNEKLFF. The CDR3 nucleotides read TGCGCCAGCAGGAGGGGGACTGCAACTAATGAAAAACTGTTTTTT.

This rearrangement joins TRBV2 to TRBJ2-2, with TRBD2 identical over 13 bases. The CDR3 spans 16 residues. V was clipped by 7 bases and J by 4 bases; unmatched bases: 6. Per the germline V gene, CDR1 is SNHLY and CDR2 is FYNNEI. The CDR3 nucleotides are TGTGCCAGCACTTGGACTAGCGGGGGTGCCACCGGGGAGCTGTTTTTT. Protein: CASTWTSGGATGELFF.

This clone was picked up one time. J is TRBJ2-3 and V is TRBV29-1, with 7 positions matching TRBD2. V gave up 7 bases and J gave up 6 bases; unmatched junction bases: 10. This CDR3 contains 13 residues. Per germline, CDR1 SQVTM and CDR2 ANQGSEA. The CDR3 loop reads CSASGDPPDTQYF. The CDR3 coding sequence is TGCAGCGCCAGCGGGGATCCCCCCGATACGCAGTATTTT.

The rearrangement uses TRBV9 and TRBJ2-7, with 10 bases lining up with TRBD2. This CDR3 has 21 residues. Germline CDR1 SGDLS, CDR2 YYNGEE. V trimming: 1 base; J trimming: 2 bases; junction bases outside the gene matches: 21. CDR3: CASSVPPLDRRKAGGPYEQYF. CDR3 DNA sequence: TGTGCCAGCAGCGTACCCCCACTGGACAGGAGAAAAGCGGGAGGGCCCTACGAGCAGTACTTC.

With respect to this clone: Germline is not matched at one junction end, which may reflect a read error. This sequence joins TRBV30 and TRBJ2-1; the D is unclear. The germline V gene has CDR1 GTSNPN and CDR2 SVGIG (reference sequence). This CDR3 spans 11 amino acids. CDR3 loop: CAWSVGMPHIF. In nucleotides, the CDR3 is TGTGCCTGGAGTGTAGGTATGCCCCATATCTTC.

This rearrangement joins TRBV4-3 to TRBJ2-3, with TRBD1 identical over 8 bases. The CDR3 sequence is 17 residues long. V was clipped by 0 bases and J by 4 bases; unmatched bases: 9. CDR1 and CDR2 from the germline V gene are LGHNA and YSLEER. CDR3 amino acids: CASSQDSDRDLPDTQYF. The CDR3 DNA reads as TGCGCCAGCAGCCAAGACTCGGACAGGGATTTGCCAGATACGCAGTATTTT.

The CDR3 nucleotides are TGTGCCAGCAGCTTAGTCCGGAGGACCGGGACTAGGATTGACAATGAGCAGTTCTTC. Its translation is CASSLVRRTGTRIDNEQFF. V usage is TRBV7-8 and J usage is TRBJ2-1; 8 nucleotides agree with TRBD2. Germline V lookup: CDR1 SGHVS, CDR2 FQNEAQ. The CDR3 has 19 amino acids. V dropped 1 base and J dropped 5; count of bases not matched to a gene: 16.